These T cell receptor beta chains were read from a single sample in a study of beta chain features in type 1 diabetes. Some clones are missing from TCRdb's copy, which holds only in-frame ones; the method was immunoSEQ multiplex PCR. The table lists around 310,000 clones, roughly 11% of them singletons. Sequenced sample: naive CD4+ T cells from blood. These receptors all stem from a woman in her thirties in good health. CDR3s include the opening cysteine and the closing phenylalanine or tryptophan. A D gene is named only where the DNA matches it firmly. Size tells how often a clone was seen (once, few, many) or the class of an expanded clone, and some rows leave it out.

abundance: -; v_gene: TRBV27; j_gene: TRBJ1-5; d_gene: -; CDR3aa: CASSLAGYSNQPQHF; CDR3nt: TGTGCCAGCAGTTTAGCAGGGTACAGCAATCAGCCCCAGCATTTT
abundance: few; v_gene: TRBV28; j_gene: TRBJ2-7; d_gene: -; CDR3aa: CASSSGQFYEQYF; CDR3nt: TGTGCCAGCAGTTCCGGACAGTTTTACGAGCAGTACTTC
abundance: -; v_gene: TRBV28; j_gene: TRBJ2-1; d_gene: -; CDR3aa: CASSFTSAFGNEQFF; CDR3nt: TGTGCCAGCAGTTTTACCAGCGCCTTTGGGAATGAGCAGTTCTTC
abundance: few; v_gene: TRBV7-3; j_gene: TRBJ2-1; d_gene: TRBD1; CDR3aa: CASFCGTENNEQFF; CDR3nt: TGTGCCAGCTTTTGTGGGACAGAGAACAATGAGCAGTTCTTC
abundance: -; v_gene: TRBV5-1; j_gene: TRBJ2-1; d_gene: TRBD1; CDR3aa: CASSPLGEGQGFREQFF; CDR3nt: TGCGCCAGCAGCCCGCTTGGAGAGGGACAGGGGTTCCGTGAGCAGTTCTTC
abundance: few; v_gene: TRBV27; j_gene: TRBJ2-6; d_gene: -; CDR3aa: CASSLGSSGANVLTF; CDR3nt: TGTGCCAGCAGTCTGGGCAGCTCTGGGGCCAACGTCCTGACTTTC
abundance: once; v_gene: TRBV7-2; j_gene: TRBJ1-2; d_gene: -; CDR3aa: CASSPGEGYGYTF; CDR3nt: TGTGCCAGCAGCCCTGGAGAGGGCTATGGCTACACCTTC
abundance: few; v_gene: TRBV5-1; j_gene: TRBJ2-5; d_gene: -; CDR3aa: CASSLLPGNSETQYF; CDR3nt: TGCGCCAGCAGCTTGTTGCCAGGGAATTCAGAGACCCAGTACTTC
abundance: -; v_gene: TRBV9; j_gene: TRBJ2-5; d_gene: -; CDR3aa: CASSVAPLGETQYF; CDR3nt: TGTGCCAGCAGCGTAGCACCCCTCGGGGAGACCCAGTACTTC
abundance: few; v_gene: TRBV2; j_gene: TRBJ2-2; d_gene: -; CDR3aa: CASSEGQGGVTGELFF; CDR3nt: TGTGCCAGCAGTGAGGGGCAGGGGGGAGTCACCGGGGAGCTGTTTTTT
abundance: -; v_gene: TRBV7-8; j_gene: TRBJ1-1; d_gene: -; CDR3aa: CASSLLPGVNTEAFF; CDR3nt: TGTGCCAGCAGCTTATTACCCGGAGTGAACACTGAAGCTTTCTTT
abundance: -; v_gene: TRBV12-2; j_gene: TRBJ1-1; d_gene: -; CDR3aa: CASRLVGSREAFF; CDR3nt: TGTGCAAGTCGCTTAGTGGGGAGCCGTGAAGCTTTCTTT
abundance: -; v_gene: TRBV7-9; j_gene: TRBJ1-4; d_gene: -; CDR3aa: CASSLVVAGGEKLFF; CDR3nt: TGTGCCAGCAGCTTAGTCGTCGCGGGTGGTGAAAAACTGTTTTTT
abundance: -; v_gene: TRBV11-2; j_gene: TRBJ2-3; d_gene: TRBD2; CDR3aa: CASRLTSGSTASDTQYF; CDR3nt: TGTGCCAGCCGGTTGACTAGCGGGAGCACCGCGTCAGATACGCAGTATTTT
abundance: -; v_gene: TRBV4-3; j_gene: TRBJ1-1; d_gene: -; CDR3aa: CASSQGNSNMNTEAFF; CDR3nt: TGCGCCAGCAGCCAAGGGAACAGTAACATGAACACTGAAGCTTTCTTT
abundance: few; v_gene: TRBV19; j_gene: TRBJ1-3; d_gene: -; CDR3aa: CASSIAWGAGNTIYF; CDR3nt: TGTGCCAGTAGTATCGCGTGGGGAGCTGGAAACACCATATATTTT
abundance: few; v_gene: TRBV27; j_gene: TRBJ2-5; d_gene: -; CDR3aa: CASSLSSGEFQETQYF; CDR3nt: TGTGCCAGCAGTTTATCATCGGGGGAGTTTCAGGAGACCCAGTACTTC
abundance: -; v_gene: TRBV6-1; j_gene: TRBJ2-7; d_gene: TRBD1; CDR3aa: CASSEERTGYGYEQYF; CDR3nt: TGTGCCAGCAGTGAAGAGCGGACAGGGTATGGGTACGAGCAGTACTTC
abundance: -; v_gene: TRBV28; j_gene: TRBJ2-7; d_gene: -; CDR3aa: CASSFLSSYEQYF; CDR3nt: TGTGCCAGCAGTTTCCTGAGCTCCTACGAGCAGTACTTC
abundance: -; v_gene: TRBV4-3; j_gene: TRBJ2-1; d_gene: TRBD2; CDR3aa: CASSGTSYNEQFF; CDR3nt: TGCGCCAGCAGCGGGACTAGCTACAATGAGCAGTTCTTC
abundance: -; v_gene: TRBV18; j_gene: TRBJ1-4; d_gene: TRBD1; CDR3aa: CASSLQDREGEKLFF; CDR3nt: TGTGCCAGCTCACTACAGGACAGGGAAGGTGAAAAACTGTTTTTT
abundance: -; v_gene: TRBV5-6; j_gene: TRBJ1-1; d_gene: TRBD1; CDR3aa: CASSSTGGQIGFF; CDR3nt: TGTGCCAGCAGCTCTACTGGGGGACAGATCGGTTTCTTT
abundance: -; v_gene: TRBV7-4; j_gene: TRBJ2-3; d_gene: TRBD2; CDR3aa: CASSGEAVAGAHTDTQYF; CDR3nt: TGTGCCAGCAGCGGGGAAGCAGTAGCGGGAGCGCACACAGATACGCAGTATTTT
abundance: -; v_gene: TRBV7-8; j_gene: TRBJ2-5; d_gene: TRBD1; CDR3aa: CASSIRTGSSSETQYF; CDR3nt: TGTGCCAGCAGCATTCGGACAGGTTCTTCAAGTGAGACCCAGTACTTC
abundance: few; v_gene: TRBV27; j_gene: TRBJ2-5; d_gene: -; CDR3aa: CASSPTRPLETQYF; CDR3nt: TGTGCCAGCAGTCCTACCCGCCCACTGGAGACCCAGTACTTC
abundance: few; v_gene: TRBV5-1; j_gene: TRBJ2-5; d_gene: -; CDR3aa: CASSFTSETQYF; CDR3nt: TGCGCCAGCAGCTTCACGAGCGAGACCCAGTACTTC
abundance: few; v_gene: TRBV7-2; j_gene: TRBJ2-7; d_gene: -; CDR3aa: CASSFLQGIGYEQYF; CDR3nt: TGTGCCAGCAGCTTCTTGCAGGGCATTGGCTACGAGCAGTACTTC
abundance: -; v_gene: TRBV5-1; j_gene: TRBJ2-7; d_gene: TRBD2; CDR3aa: CASSLEASGRADLEQYF; CDR3nt: TGCGCCAGCAGCTTGGAGGCTAGCGGGAGGGCCGATCTCGAGCAGTACTTC
abundance: few; v_gene: TRBV6-5; j_gene: TRBJ2-3; d_gene: -; CDR3aa: CASSSATSSDTQYF; CDR3nt: TGTGCCAGCAGTTCCGCGACTAGTTCAGATACGCAGTATTTT
abundance: few; v_gene: TRBV7-3; j_gene: TRBJ1-1; d_gene: -; CDR3aa: CASSPDMGGREAFF; CDR3nt: TGTGCCAGCAGCCCCGACATGGGGGGTCGGGAAGCTTTCTTT
abundance: few; v_gene: TRBV7-9; j_gene: TRBJ2-5; d_gene: -; CDR3aa: CASSLWSPAQETQYF; CDR3nt: TGTGCCAGCAGCTTATGGAGTCCTGCCCAAGAGACCCAGTACTTC
abundance: -; v_gene: TRBV10-3; j_gene: TRBJ2-5; d_gene: -; CDR3aa: CAISAGIQETQYF; CDR3nt: TGTGCCATCAGTGCAGGTATTCAAGAGACCCAGTACTTC
abundance: -; v_gene: TRBV18; j_gene: TRBJ2-7; d_gene: TRBD2; CDR3aa: CASSPSLAGGSYEQYF; CDR3nt: TGTGCCAGCTCACCATCACTAGCGGGGGGATCCTACGAGCAGTACTTC
abundance: few; v_gene: TRBV7-2; j_gene: TRBJ2-1; d_gene: TRBD2; CDR3aa: CASSLGLAGGEQFF; CDR3nt: TGTGCCAGCAGCCTAGGACTAGCGGGAGGTGAGCAGTTCTTC
abundance: -; v_gene: TRBV2; j_gene: TRBJ2-2; d_gene: TRBD1; CDR3aa: CASSMTGPGELFF; CDR3nt: TGTGCCAGCAGCATGACAGGGCCCGGGGAGCTGTTTTTT
abundance: few; v_gene: TRBV27; j_gene: TRBJ2-5; d_gene: TRBD1; CDR3aa: CASSANRGQETQYF; CDR3nt: TGTGCCAGCAGCGCGAACAGGGGACAAGAGACCCAGTACTTC
abundance: -; v_gene: TRBV27; j_gene: TRBJ2-1; d_gene: TRBD2; CDR3aa: CASSLQEGLAGVNEQFF; CDR3nt: TGTGCCAGCAGTTTACAGGAGGGACTAGCGGGAGTTAATGAGCAGTTCTTC
abundance: few; v_gene: TRBV18; j_gene: TRBJ2-7; d_gene: -; CDR3aa: CASSPPGATGSPYEQYF; CDR3nt: TGTGCCAGCTCACCACCGGGGGCGACGGGGAGCCCCTACGAGCAGTACTTC
abundance: -; v_gene: TRBV6-5; j_gene: TRBJ2-2; d_gene: -; CDR3aa: CASSYTGNTGELFF; CDR3nt: TGTGCCAGCAGTTACACAGGGAACACCGGGGAGCTGTTTTTT
abundance: few; v_gene: TRBV7-9; j_gene: TRBJ2-3; d_gene: TRBD1; CDR3aa: CASSLIQRTGSKDTQYF; CDR3nt: TGTGCCAGCAGCTTGATCCAAAGGACAGGGTCGAAAGATACGCAGTATTTT
abundance: -; v_gene: TRBV5-4; j_gene: TRBJ1-2; d_gene: -; CDR3aa: CASSLAVGRDYGYTF; CDR3nt: TGTGCCAGCAGCTTGGCCGTGGGGCGAGACTATGGCTACACCTTC
abundance: -; v_gene: TRBV7-2; j_gene: TRBJ2-1; d_gene: -; CDR3aa: CASSPPGLYNEQFF; CDR3nt: TGTGCCAGCAGCCCGCCGGGACTCTACAATGAGCAGTTCTTC
abundance: few; v_gene: TRBV7-3; j_gene: TRBJ2-6; d_gene: -; CDR3aa: CASSRDPRGSGANVLTF; CDR3nt: TGTGCCAGCAGCAGGGACCCGCGGGGCTCTGGGGCCAACGTCCTGACTTTC
abundance: -; v_gene: TRBV28; j_gene: TRBJ2-7; d_gene: TRBD1; CDR3aa: CATSRQGGSYEQYF; CDR3nt: TGTGCCACCTCCCGACAGGGGGGCTCCTACGAGCAGTACTTC
abundance: few; v_gene: TRBV2; j_gene: TRBJ2-7; d_gene: -; CDR3aa: CASRMRGHSYEQYF; CDR3nt: TGTGCCAGCAGGATGCGGGGGCACTCCTACGAGCAGTACTTC